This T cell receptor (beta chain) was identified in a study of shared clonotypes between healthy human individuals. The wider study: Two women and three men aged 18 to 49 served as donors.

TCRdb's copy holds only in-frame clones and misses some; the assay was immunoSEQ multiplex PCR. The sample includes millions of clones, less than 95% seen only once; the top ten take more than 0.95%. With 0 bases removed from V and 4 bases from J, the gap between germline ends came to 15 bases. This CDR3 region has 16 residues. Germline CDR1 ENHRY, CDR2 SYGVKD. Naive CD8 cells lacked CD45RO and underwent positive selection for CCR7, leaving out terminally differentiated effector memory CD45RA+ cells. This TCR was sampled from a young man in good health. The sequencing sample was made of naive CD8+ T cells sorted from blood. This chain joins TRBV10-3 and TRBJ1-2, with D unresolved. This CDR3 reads CAISESPDGLIYGYTF. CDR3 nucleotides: TGTGCCATCAGTGAGTCCCCGGACGGCCTAATCTATGGCTACACCTTC.